Given below is one TCR beta chain in context. The antigen remains unidentified. The data originate from a study of T cell responses to AZD1222 COVID-19 vaccine. This CDR3 has 16 amino acids. Trimming at V came to 4 bases and at J to 6 bases, leaving 10 bases not matched to a gene. Germline-derived CDR1 and CDR2 are SGHRS and YFSETQ. Profiled with immunoSEQ multiplex PCR; TCRdb holds only in-frame clones, not every one. Of about 190,000 clones detected, 85% to 95% appear once; the ten largest clones hold approximately 1.5%. General study points: At 160-218 and 743-854, vaccine-associated CD4 TCRs were dominant, and they spanned spike. Repertoire sampling happened only post peak T cell response. The sample set comprised mostly white British donors with more females, and clonal diversity was possibly underestimated. Baseline seropositives among AZD1222 recipients totaled only five or six.

The TCR was taken from an adult in good health. The source material was peripheral blood, sampled on day 0 of AZD1222 vaccination. This chain joins TRBV5-1 and TRBJ2-2; 9 bases are a match to TRBD1. CDR3 loop: CASSGGQGLFAGELFF. The DNA for the CDR3 is TGCGCCAGCAGCGGCGGACAGGGGTTGTTTGCCGGGGAGCTGTTTTTT.